This T cell receptor (beta chain) was observed in a study of blood T cells in healthy people across ages. The study's findings and limits: Estimated diversity, derived from one million T cells, was regarded as an underestimate.

The second PCR ran about 6 to 11 cycles with a sample-barcoded 5' primer and J-beta primers. MiXCR, run by TCRdb on the 5' RACE reads, gives a single entry per CDR3 protein. The table lists hundreds of thousands of distinct CDR3 sequences, more than 40% of them singletons, with 25% to 35% in the top ten. Turning to this clonotype: The target antigen is unknown.

The CDR3 contains 14 residues. Trimming left V 3 bases short and J 2 bases short, with 8 bases between. CDR1 and CDR2 from the germline V gene are MDHEN and SYDVKM. This clonotype was sampled from a woman aged 55-70 years in good health. Sample: blood. The chain links TRBV28 to TRBJ2-1, with D possibly being TRBD2 (5 bases). CDR3 region: CASSLEETYNEQFF. CDR3 sequence (DNA): TGTGCCAGCAGTTTGGAGGAGACCTACAATGAGCAGTTCTTC. Variable domain in full (rest from reference TRBV28 and TRBJ2-1): DVKVTQSSRYLVKRTGEKVFLECVQDMDHENMFWYRQDPGLGLRLIYFSYDVKMKEKGDIPEGYSVSREKKERFSLILESASTNQTSMYLCASSLEETYNEQFFGPGTRLTVL.